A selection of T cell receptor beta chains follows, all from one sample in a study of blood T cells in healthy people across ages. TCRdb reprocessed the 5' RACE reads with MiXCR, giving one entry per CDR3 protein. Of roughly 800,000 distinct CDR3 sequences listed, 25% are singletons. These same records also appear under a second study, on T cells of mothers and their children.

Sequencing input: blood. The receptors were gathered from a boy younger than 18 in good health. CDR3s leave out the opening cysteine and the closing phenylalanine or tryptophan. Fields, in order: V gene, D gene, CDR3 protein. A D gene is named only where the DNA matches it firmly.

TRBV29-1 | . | SAVVAYEQY
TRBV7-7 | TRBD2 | ASSSSVAGGGNEQF
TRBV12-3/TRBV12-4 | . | ASSITAAKNIQY
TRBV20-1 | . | SASQETQY
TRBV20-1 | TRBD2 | SAWGLDSYNEQF
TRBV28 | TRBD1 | ASSNPTTTGVGSKNIQY
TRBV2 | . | ASSREVTGELF
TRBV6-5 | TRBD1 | ASSYSPGQGTGELF
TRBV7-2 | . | ASSGGFTQY
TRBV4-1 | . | ASSQLQGATYEQY
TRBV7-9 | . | ASSLGMSGELF
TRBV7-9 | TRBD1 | ASSLAGTGFSTEAF
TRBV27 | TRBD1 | ASSPYRGRTSYEQY
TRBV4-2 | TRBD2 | ASSQGVGGSAVGAQY
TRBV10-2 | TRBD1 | ASSEATGQYEQY
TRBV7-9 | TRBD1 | ASSPGGVITDTQY
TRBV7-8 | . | ASSPQRAGYT
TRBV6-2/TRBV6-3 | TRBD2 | ASSSGLGIYEQY
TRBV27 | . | ASNEGEGLPTDTQY
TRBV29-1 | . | SVAQSPTVNTEAF
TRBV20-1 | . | SARRIGQNSNQPQH
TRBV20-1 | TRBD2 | SARRAGDTHEQY
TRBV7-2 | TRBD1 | ASSPTGTGVYEQY
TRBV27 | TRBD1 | ASSRTGSSGANVLT